This paragraph reports one T cell receptor beta chain. These data are taken from a study of blood T cell repertoires in COVID-19. The Seattle patients joined while their infection was active and were tracked longitudinally afterward. Original processing notes: Estimates of nucleated cell counts were drawn from the amplification of reference gene primers. Data came from immunoSEQ multiplex PCR; TCRdb stores just in-frame clones and leaves some out. V, J and clone size derive from that table, while D and trimming were established from the DNA sequence. Altogether 120,000 to 150,000 clones are present, approximately 85% being singletons, with the ten largest covering about 8%. The CDR3 has 14 residues. The germline V gene has CDR1 MNHEY and CDR2 SVGAGI. V dropped 4 bases and J dropped 2 bases, with 10 bases sitting between them.

The sample was peripheral blood. This receptor was obtained from a woman in her sixties or seventies with COVID-19, enrolled during active disease. The gene calls are TRBV6-5 and TRBJ2-3, with D possibly TRBD1 on 6 matching bases. In DNA, the CDR3 is TGTGCCAGCAGTTCCCGGGACAACACAGATACGCAGTATTTT. Amino acids: CASSSRDNTDTQYF.